Each of the 5 T cell receptor beta chains below was sequenced from the same sample in a study of T-cell reconstitution after alpha-beta-depleted transplantation in children. The library targeted TCRbeta and was prepared with unique molecular identifiers. TCRdb fed the PCR reads into MiXCR, producing one record per CDR3 protein. The sample has about 77,000 distinct CDR3 sequences, 15% to 20% seen once. Sample: PBMCs, mostly from graft donor cells, taken 360 days after TCRalphabeta/CD19-depleted stem cell transplant. The source of these receptors is a male patient between 2 and 10 years old who had a stem cell transplant for acute lymphoblastic leukemia, so the T cells may come from the graft donor.

This clonotype has only a few counts. The rearrangement uses TRBV10-3 and TRBJ2-1, with a possible D match to TRBD2 (6 bases). Trimming stripped 2 bases from V and 6 bases from J, with 11 bases between. CDR3 length: 14 amino acids. The germline V gene has CDR1 ENHRY and CDR2 SYGVKD. In nucleotides, the CDR3 is TGTGCCATCAGTGAGCGGGAGCTGGGCAATGAGCAGTTCTTC. Its translation is CAISERELGNEQFF.

This clonotype was detected only once. V is TRBV7-9 and J is TRBJ1-6, with a possible D match to TRBD1 (5 bases). Trimming left V 4 bases short and J 8 bases short, with 15 bases between. Germline CDR1 reads SEHNR; CDR2 reads FQNEAQ (reference sequence). The CDR3 is 15 amino acids. CDR3 protein: CASSSGTVGYSPLHF. The CDR3 bases are TGTGCCAGCAGCTCCGGGACGGTGGGGTATTCACCCCTCCACTTT.

The V gene is TRBV7-9, the J gene TRBJ2-2, with unresolved D. Germline assignment: CDR1 SEHNR and CDR2 FQNEAQ (reference sequence). V was pared by 2 bases and J by 4 bases, with 5 bases between. The CDR3 extends over 13 amino acids. DNA of the CDR3: TGTGCCAGCAGCTTACGCCTCACCGGGGAGCTGTTTTTT. It codes for CASSLRLTGELFF.

The rearrangement links TRBV7-6 to TRBJ2-3, with 8 bases lining up with TRBD1. Germline CDR1 reads SGHVS; CDR2 reads FNYEAQ. V gave up 3 bases and J gave up 3 bases; unmatched junction bases: 5. The CDR3 consists of 15 residues. CDR3 nucleotide sequence: TGTGCCAGCAGCTTGCGGACAGGGAGTACAGATACGCAGTATTTT. Translated, it gives CASSLRTGSTDTQYF. The variable domain in full, completed from reference TRBV7-6 and TRBJ2-3, reads GAGVSQSPRYKVTKRGQDVALRCDPISGHVSLYWYRQALGQGPEFLTYFNYEAQQDKSGLPNDRFSAERPEGSISTLTIQRTEQRDSAMYRCASSLRTGSTDTQYFGPGTRLTVL.

V and J are TRBV19 and TRBJ2-1, with unresolved D. The CDR3 is 10 amino acids. Germline CDR1 reads LNHDA; CDR2 reads SQIVND (reference sequence). V lost 10 bases to trimming and J lost 8 bases, with 9 bases between them. The CDR3 reads CANKGYEQFF. CDR3 sequence (DNA): TGTGCCAACAAGGGTTATGAGCAGTTCTTC.